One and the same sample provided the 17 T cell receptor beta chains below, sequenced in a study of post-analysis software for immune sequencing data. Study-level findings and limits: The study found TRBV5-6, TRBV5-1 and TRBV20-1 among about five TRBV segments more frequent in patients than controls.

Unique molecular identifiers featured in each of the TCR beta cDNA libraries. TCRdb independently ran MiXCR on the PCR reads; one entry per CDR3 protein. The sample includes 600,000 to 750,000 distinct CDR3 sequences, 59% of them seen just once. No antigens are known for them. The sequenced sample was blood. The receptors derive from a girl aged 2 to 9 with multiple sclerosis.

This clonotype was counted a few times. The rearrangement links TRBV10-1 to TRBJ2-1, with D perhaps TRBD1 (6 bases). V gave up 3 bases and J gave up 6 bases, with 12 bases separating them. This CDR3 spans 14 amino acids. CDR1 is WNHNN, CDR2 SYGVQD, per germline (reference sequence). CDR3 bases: TGCGCCAGCAGTGAAACAGGGTACGGCAATGAGCAGTTCTTC. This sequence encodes CASSETGYGNEQFF.

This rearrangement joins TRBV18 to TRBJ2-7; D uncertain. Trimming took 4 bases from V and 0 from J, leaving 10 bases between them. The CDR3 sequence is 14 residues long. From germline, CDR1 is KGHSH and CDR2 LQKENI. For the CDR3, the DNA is TGTGCCAGCTCACGCGACCCTTACTCCTACGAGCAGTACTTC. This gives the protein CASSRDPYSYEQYF.

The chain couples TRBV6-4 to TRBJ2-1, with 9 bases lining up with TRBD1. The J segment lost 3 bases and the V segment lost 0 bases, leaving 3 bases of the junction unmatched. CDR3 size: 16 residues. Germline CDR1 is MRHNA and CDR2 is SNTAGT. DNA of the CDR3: TGTGCCAGCAGTGACTCGATGGGACAGGGCTACAATGAGCAGTTCTTC. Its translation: CASSDSMGQGYNEQFF.

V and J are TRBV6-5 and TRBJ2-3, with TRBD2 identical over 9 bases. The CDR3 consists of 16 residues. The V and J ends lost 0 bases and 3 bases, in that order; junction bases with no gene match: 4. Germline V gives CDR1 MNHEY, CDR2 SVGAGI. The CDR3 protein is CASSYSAGGETDTQYF. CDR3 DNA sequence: TGTGCCAGCAGTTACTCTGCGGGAGGGGAAACAGATACGCAGTATTTT.

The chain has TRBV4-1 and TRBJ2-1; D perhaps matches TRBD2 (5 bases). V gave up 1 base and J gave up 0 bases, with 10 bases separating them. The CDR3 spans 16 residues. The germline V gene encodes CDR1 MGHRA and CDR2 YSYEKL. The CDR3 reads CASSQVSVSSYNEQFF. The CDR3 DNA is TGCGCCAGCAGCCAAGTTAGCGTAAGCTCCTACAATGAGCAGTTCTTC.

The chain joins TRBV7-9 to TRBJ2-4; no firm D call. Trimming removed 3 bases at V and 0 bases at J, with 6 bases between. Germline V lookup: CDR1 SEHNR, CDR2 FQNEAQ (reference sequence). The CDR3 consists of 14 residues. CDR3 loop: CASSFGPAKNIQYF. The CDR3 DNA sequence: TGTGCCAGCAGCTTTGGTCCAGCCAAAAACATTCAGTACTTC.

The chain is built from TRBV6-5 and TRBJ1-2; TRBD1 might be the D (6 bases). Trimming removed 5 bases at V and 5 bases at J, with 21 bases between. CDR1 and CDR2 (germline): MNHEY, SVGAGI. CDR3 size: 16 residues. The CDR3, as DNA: TGTGCCAGCAGTAGTACCGGGACATATATTGGATATGGCTACACCTTC. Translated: CASSSTGTYIGYGYTF.

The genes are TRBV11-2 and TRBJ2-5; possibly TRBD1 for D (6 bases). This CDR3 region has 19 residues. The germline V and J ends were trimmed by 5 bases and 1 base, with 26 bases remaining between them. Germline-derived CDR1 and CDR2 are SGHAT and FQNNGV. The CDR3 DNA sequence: TGTGCCAGCAGCATACGCCTGCCTGGGCAGGGGTCAGCCCAAGAGACCCAGTACTTC. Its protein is CASSIRLPGQGSAQETQYF.

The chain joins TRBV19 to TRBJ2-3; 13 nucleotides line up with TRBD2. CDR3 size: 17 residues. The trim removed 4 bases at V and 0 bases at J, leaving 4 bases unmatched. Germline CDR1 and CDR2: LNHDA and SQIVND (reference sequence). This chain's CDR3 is CASSRLAGGGSTDTQYF. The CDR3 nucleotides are TGTGCCAGTAGTAGACTAGCGGGGGGAGGGAGCACAGATACGCAGTATTTT.

The CDR3 loop reads CAISDPSRTGGYGYTF. The CDR3 coding sequence is TGTGCCATCAGTGACCCGTCCCGGACAGGCGGCTATGGCTACACCTTC. The rearrangement links TRBV10-3 to TRBJ1-2; 7 bases map to TRBD1. CDR1 and CDR2 (germline): ENHRY, SYGVKD. This CDR3 has 16 residues. V shed 3 bases and J 4 bases; nucleotides not matched to a gene: 11.

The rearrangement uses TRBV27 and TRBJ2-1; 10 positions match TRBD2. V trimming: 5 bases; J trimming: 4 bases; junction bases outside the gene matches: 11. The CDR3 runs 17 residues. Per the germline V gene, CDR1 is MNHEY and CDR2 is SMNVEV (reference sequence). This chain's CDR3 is CASSTSRLAGTYNEQFF. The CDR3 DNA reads TGTGCCAGCAGTACATCCCGACTAGCGGGCACATACAATGAGCAGTTCTTC.

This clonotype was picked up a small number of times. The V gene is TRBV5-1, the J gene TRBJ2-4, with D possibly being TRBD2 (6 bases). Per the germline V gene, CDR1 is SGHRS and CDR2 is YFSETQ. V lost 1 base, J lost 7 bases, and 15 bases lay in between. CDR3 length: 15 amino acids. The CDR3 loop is CASSLTGGEVNIQYF. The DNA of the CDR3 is TGCGCCAGCAGCTTGACCGGGGGAGAGGTCAACATTCAGTACTTC.

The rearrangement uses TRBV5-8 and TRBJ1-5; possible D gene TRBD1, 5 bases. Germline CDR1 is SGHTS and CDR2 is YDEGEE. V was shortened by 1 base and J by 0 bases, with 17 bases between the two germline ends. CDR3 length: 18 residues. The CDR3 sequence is CASSLSRDSLNSNQPQHF. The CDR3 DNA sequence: TGTGCCAGCAGCTTGTCCAGGGATTCGCTTAATAGCAATCAGCCCCAGCATTTT. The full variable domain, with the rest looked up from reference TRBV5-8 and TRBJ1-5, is EAGVTQSPTHLIKTRGQQATLRCSPISGHTSVYWYQQALGLGLQFLLWYDEGEERNRGNFPPRFSGRQFPNYSSELNVNALELEDSALYLCASSLSRDSLNSNQPQHFGDGTRLSIL.

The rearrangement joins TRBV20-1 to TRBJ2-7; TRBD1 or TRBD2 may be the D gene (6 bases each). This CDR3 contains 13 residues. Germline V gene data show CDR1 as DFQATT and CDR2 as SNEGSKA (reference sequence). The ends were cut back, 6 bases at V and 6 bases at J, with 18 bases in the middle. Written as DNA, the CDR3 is TGCAGTGCCTCGAAAGGGGGAGGATCCGAGCAGTACTTC. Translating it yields CSASKGGGSEQYF.

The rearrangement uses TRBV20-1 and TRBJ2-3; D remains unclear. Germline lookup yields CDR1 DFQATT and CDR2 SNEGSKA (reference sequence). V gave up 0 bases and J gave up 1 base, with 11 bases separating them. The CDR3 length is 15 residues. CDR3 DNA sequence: TGCAGTGCTAGAGATGTGTTCAGCGGCACAGATACGCAGTATTTT. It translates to CSARDVFSGTDTQYF.

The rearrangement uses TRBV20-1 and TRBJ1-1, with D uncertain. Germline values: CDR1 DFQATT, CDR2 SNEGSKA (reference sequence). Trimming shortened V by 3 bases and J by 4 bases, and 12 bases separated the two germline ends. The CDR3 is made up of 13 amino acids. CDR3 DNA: TGCAGTGCTAGCAACCCTAAGGGCACTGAAGCTTTCTTT. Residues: CSASNPKGTEAFF.

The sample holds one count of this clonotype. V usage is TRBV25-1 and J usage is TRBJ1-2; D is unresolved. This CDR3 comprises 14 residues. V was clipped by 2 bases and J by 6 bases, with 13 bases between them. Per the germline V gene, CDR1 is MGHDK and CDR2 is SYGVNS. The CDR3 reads CASSEPHTLDGYTF. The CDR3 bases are TGTGCCAGCAGTGAACCCCACACCCTGGATGGCTACACCTTC.